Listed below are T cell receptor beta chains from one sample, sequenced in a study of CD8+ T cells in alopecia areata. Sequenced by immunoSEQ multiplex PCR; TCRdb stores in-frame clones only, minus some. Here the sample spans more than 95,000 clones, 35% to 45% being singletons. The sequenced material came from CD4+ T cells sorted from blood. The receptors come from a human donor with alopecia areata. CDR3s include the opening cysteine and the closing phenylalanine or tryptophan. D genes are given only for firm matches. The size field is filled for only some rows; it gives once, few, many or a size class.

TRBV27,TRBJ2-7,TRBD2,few,TGTGCCAGCAGTTTTCGAATTAGCGGGATTCTCGGGCAGTACTTC,CASSFRISGILGQYF
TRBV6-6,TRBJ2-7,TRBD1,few,TGTGCCAGCAACTGGGGGACAGGGGGGTACGAGCAGTACTTC,CASNWGTGGYEQYF
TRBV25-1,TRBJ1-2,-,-,TGTGCCAGCACCTCACAAACAGGGTTTGCTGGCTACACCTTC,CASTSQTGFAGYTF
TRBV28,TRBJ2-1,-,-,TGTGCCAGCAGTTTCAATGAGCAGTTCTTC,CASSFNEQFF
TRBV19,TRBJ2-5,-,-,TGTGCCAGTACCTCGGGCAAACTAAGAGAGACCCAGTACTTC,CASTSGKLRETQYF
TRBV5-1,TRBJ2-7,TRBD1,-,TGCGCCAGCAGCTTGTCCGTGGCAGGGGGCAGGTACGAGCAGTACTTC,CASSLSVAGGRYEQYF
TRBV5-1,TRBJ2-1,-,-,TGCGCCAGCAGCTGGAGACTAGGGGGAATCTACAATGAGCAGTTCTTC,CASSWRLGGIYNEQFF
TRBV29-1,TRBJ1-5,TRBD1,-,TGCAGCGTCGAGACAGGGTACGGCAATCAGCCCCAGCATTTT,CSVETGYGNQPQHF
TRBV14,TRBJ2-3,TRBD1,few,TGTGCCAGCAGCCGGCACCCCGGGACAGGGTCCACAGATACGCAGTATTTT,CASSRHPGTGSTDTQYF
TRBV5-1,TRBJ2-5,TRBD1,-,TGCGCCAGCAGCCCTGGACAGGGTTGGGAGACCCAGTACTTC,CASSPGQGWETQYF
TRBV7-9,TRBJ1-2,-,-,TGTGCCAGCAGCTTAGAGGTCCGTGGCTACACCTTC,CASSLEVRGYTF
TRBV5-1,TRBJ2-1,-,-,TGCGCCAGCAGGGTACAGGGCTTTGACAATGAGCAGTTCTTC,CASRVQGFDNEQFF
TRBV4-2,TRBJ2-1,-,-,TGTGCCAGCAGCCAAGACCTCGAAGGCTACAATGAGCAGTTCTTC,CASSQDLEGYNEQFF
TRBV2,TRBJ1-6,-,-,TGTGCCAGCACCCGGTTGTCCAACAATAATTCACCCCTCCACTTT,CASTRLSNNNSPLHF
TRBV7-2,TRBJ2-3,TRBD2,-,TGTGCCAGCAGGGAACCCTTCGGGGGGAGCACAGATACGCAGTATTTT,CASREPFGGSTDTQYF
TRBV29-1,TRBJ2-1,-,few,TGCAGCGTTGAAGAAGGGGGGGCAAGGCAGTTCTTC,CSVEEGGARQFF
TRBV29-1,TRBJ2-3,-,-,TGCAGCGTTGAAGGGGGGGGCCCCCGGGGAGATACGCAGTATTTT,CSVEGGGPRGDTQYF
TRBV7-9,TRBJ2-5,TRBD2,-,TGTGCCAGCAGCTCCGCCCCGCGGGGGGTAGTGCAAGAGACCCAGTACTTC,CASSSAPRGVVQETQYF
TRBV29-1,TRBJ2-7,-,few,TGCAGCGTTAAGGATTACGAGCAGTACTTC,CSVKDYEQYF
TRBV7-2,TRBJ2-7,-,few,TGTGCCAGCAGCTTAGGGGGACCTGGCTACGAGCAGTACTTC,CASSLGGPGYEQYF
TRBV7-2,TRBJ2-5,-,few,TGTGCCAGCAGCTCCCACCAGCGGGAGACCCAGTACTTC,CASSSHQRETQYF
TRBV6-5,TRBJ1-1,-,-,TGCGCCAGCAGTTACTCTGGCCAGATGAACACTGAAGCTTTCTTT,CASSYSGQMNTEAFF
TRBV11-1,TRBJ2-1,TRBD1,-,TGTGCCAGCAGCTTATTGACAGGGAACAATGAGCAGTTCTTC,CASSLLTGNNEQFF
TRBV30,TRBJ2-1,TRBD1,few,TGTGCCTCGAGTCCGGGACAGGCTTACAATGAGCAGTTCTTC,CASSPGQAYNEQFF
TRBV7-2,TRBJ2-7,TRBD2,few,TGTGCCAGCAGCTGGATAGGGACTAGCAGGATCCGCGAGCAGTACTTC,CASSWIGTSRIREQYF
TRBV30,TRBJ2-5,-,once,TGTGCCTGGAGTCTAATTGAGACCCAGTACTTC,CAWSLIETQYF
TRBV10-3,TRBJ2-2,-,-,TGTGCCATCAGTGCCGGCGGGGAGCTGTTTTTT,CAISAGGELFF
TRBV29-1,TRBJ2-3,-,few,TGCAGCGTTGAGGAGAGCACAGATACGCAGTATTTT,CSVEESTDTQYF
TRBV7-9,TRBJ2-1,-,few,TGTGCCAGCAGCCCTGGGGGTGCTTGGGGTGAGCAGTTCTTC,CASSPGGAWGEQFF
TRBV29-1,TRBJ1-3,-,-,TGCAGCGTAATACGGGGGACATCTGGAAACACCATATATTTT,CSVIRGTSGNTIYF
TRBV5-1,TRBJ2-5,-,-,TGCGCCACACAGGGATCGGGGCAAGAGACCCAGTACTTC,CATQGSGQETQYF
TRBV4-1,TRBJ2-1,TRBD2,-,TGCGCCAGCAGCGAAGGACTAGCGAGAAATGAGCAGTTCTTC,CASSEGLARNEQFF
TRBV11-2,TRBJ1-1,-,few,TGTGCCAGCAGCTTAGCCTCCGGGGCCGGGACTGAAGCTTTCTTT,CASSLASGAGTEAFF
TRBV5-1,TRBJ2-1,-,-,TGCGCCAGCAGAAGAGGTGAGGGGGGATACAATGAGCAGTTCTTC,CASRRGEGGYNEQFF
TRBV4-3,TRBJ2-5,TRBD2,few,TGCGCCAGCAGCCAAGAGCTAGCGGATCAAGAGACCCAGTACTTC,CASSQELADQETQYF
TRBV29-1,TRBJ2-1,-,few,TGCAGCGTTGTTTGGGACCTCAATGAGCAGTTCTTC,CSVVWDLNEQFF
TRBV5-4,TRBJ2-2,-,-,TGTGCCAGCAGCGAACGGACAGCCGGGGAGCTGTTTTTT,CASSERTAGELFF
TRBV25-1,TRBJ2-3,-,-,TGTGCCAGCAGACGGGACCTGGGGGATACGCAGTATTTT,CASRRDLGDTQYF
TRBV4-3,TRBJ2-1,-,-,TGCGCCAGCAGCCAAGAGGACTTACGTTCTTACAATGAGCAGTTCTTC,CASSQEDLRSYNEQFF
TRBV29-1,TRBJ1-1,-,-,TGCAGCGTGTGGACAGTTTCGAACACTGAAGCTTTCTTT,CSVWTVSNTEAFF
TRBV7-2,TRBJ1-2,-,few,TGTGCCAGCAGCTTAGACTCCTGGGTGTCTAACTATGGCTACACCTTC,CASSLDSWVSNYGYTF
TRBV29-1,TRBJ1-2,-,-,TGCAGCGTTCTAAACTATGTTGACTATGGCTACACCTTC,CSVLNYVDYGYTF
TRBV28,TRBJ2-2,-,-,TGTGCCAGCAAGCGGAACACCGGGGAGCTGTTTTTT,CASKRNTGELFF
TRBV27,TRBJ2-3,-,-,TGTGCCAGCAGCTCCTACACAGATACGCAGTATTTT,CASSSYTDTQYF
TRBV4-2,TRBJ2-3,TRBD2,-,TGTGCCAGCGCCGGAGGCGGGGGATACACAGATACGCAGTATTTT,CASAGGGGYTDTQYF
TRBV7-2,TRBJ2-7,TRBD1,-,TGTGCCAGCAGCTCGGGGACAGGGGGCCTCGTGAACGAGCAGTACTTC,CASSSGTGGLVNEQYF
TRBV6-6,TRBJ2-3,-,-,TGTGCCAGCGAGAGGGCAGATACGCAGTATTTT,CASERADTQYF
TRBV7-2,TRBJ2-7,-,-,TGTGCCAGCAGCGCCCCGGGACTTGGAGAGCAGTACTTC,CASSAPGLGEQYF
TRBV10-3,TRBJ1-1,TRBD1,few,TGTGCCATCAGTGAGGCAGGGGGTACAGCTTTCTTT,CAISEAGGTAFF
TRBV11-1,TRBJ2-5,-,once,TGTGCCAGCAGCCCCTCCCGTTGGGGGACAAGAGAAGAGACCCAGTACTTC,CASSPSRWGTREETQYF
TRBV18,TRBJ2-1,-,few,TGTGCCAGCTCACCACGAACTAGCTCGGACAATGAGCAGTTCTTC,CASSPRTSSDNEQFF
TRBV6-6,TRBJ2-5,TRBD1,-,TGTGCCAGCAGTTACTCTACAGGGGGCAGCGAGACCCAGTACTTC,CASSYSTGGSETQYF
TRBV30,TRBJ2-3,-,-,TGTGCCTGGAGTTACGTCGGGACGCAGTATTTT,CAWSYVGTQYF
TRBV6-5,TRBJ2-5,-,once,TGTGCCAGCAGTTTTAGAGGGGGGCGAGAGACCCAGTACTTC,CASSFRGGRETQYF
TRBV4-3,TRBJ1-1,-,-,TGCGCCAGCAGCCAAGAGCTACGGATGAACACTGAAGCTTTCTTT,CASSQELRMNTEAFF